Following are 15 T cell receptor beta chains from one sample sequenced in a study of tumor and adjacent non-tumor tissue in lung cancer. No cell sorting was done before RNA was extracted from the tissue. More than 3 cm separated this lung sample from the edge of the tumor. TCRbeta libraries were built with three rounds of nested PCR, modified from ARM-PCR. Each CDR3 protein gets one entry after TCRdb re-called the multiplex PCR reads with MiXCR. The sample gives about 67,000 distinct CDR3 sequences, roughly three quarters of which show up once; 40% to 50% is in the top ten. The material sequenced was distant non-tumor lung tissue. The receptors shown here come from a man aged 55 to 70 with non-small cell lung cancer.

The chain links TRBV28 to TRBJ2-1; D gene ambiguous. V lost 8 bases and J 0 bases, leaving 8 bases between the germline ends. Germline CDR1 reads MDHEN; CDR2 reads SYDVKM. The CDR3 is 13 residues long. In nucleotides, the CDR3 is TGTGCCAGCCACCAAAGCTCCTACAATGAGCAGTTCTTC. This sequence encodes CASHQSSYNEQFF.

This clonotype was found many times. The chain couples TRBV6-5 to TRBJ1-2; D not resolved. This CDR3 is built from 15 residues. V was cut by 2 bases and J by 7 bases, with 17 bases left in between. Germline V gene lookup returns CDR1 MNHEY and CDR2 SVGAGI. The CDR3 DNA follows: TGTGCCAGCAGTTACGAGGCTTGGCCGATTGGTGGCTACACCTTC. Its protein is CASSYEAWPIGGYTF.

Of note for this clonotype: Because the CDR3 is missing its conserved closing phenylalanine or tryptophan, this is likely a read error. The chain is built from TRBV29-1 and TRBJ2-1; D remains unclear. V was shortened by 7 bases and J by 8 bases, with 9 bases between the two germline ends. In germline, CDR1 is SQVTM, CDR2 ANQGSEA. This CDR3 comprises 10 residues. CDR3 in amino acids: CSARRDEQFI. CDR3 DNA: TGCAGCGCCCGTCGGGATGAGCAGTTCATC.

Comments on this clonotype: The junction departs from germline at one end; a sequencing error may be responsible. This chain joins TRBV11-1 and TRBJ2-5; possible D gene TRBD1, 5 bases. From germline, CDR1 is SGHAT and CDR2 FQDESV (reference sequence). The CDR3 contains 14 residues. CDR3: CANSKDMYQETQYF. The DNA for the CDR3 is TGTGCCAACAGCAAGGACATGTACCAAGAGACCCAGTACTTC.

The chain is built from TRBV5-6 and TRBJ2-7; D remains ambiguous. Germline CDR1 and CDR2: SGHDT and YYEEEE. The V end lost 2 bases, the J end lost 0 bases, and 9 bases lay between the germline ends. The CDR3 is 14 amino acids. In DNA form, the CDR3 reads TGTGCCAGCAGCTTATCCTGGGACTCCTACGAGCAGTACTTC. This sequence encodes CASSLSWDSYEQYF.

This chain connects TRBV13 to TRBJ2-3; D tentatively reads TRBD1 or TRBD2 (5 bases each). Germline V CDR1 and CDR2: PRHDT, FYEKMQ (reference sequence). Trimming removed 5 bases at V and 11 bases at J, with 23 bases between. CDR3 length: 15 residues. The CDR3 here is CASSIARQNTYRQYF. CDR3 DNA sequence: TGTGCCAGCAGCATAGCGAGACAGAACACATATAGGCAGTATTTT.

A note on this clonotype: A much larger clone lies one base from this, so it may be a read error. Written as DNA, the CDR3 is TGTACCTGGAGACCTACTACAGGGGCGGAAAAACTGTTTTTT. Amino acid sequence: CTWRPTTGAEKLFF. The chain is built from TRBV30 and TRBJ1-4, with 7 bases aligning to TRBD1. CDR3 length: 14 amino acids. Germline V gene data show CDR1 as GTSNPN and CDR2 as SVGIG (reference sequence).

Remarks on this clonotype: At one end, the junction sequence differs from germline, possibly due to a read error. The CDR3, as DNA: TGCGCTAGCAGCCAGATAGCGGGAGGGAATGAGCAGGTCTTC. Its translation: CASSQIAGGNEQVF. The chain carries TRBV5-1 and TRBJ2-1; 11 nucleotides align to TRBD2. The CDR3 is made up of 14 amino acids. Germline V gene lookup returns CDR1 SGHRS and CDR2 YFSETQ.

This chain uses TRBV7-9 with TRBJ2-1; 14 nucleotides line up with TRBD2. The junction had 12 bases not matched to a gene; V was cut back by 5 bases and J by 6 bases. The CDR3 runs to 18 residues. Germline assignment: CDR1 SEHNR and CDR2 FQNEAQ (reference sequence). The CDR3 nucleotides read TGTGCCAGCAGCCCTCGGGGGACTAGCGGGAGATTGGTCAATGAGCAGTTCTTC. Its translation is CASSPRGTSGRLVNEQFF.

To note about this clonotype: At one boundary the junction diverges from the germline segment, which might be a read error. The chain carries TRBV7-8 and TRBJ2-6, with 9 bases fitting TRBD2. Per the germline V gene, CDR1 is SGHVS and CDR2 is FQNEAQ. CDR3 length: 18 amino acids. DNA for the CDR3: TGTGCCAGCAGCCTTAGCGGGAGCTTAGTCTCTGGGGCCAACGTCCTGACATTC. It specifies CASSLSGSLVSGANVLTF.

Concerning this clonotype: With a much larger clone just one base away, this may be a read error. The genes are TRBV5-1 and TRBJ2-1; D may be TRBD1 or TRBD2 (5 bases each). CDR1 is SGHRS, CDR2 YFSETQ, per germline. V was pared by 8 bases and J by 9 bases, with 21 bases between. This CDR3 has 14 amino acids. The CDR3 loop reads CARSRGVQKAEQFF. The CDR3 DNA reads TGCGCCAGGAGCCGAGGGGTTCAGAAAGCTGAGCAGTTCTTC.

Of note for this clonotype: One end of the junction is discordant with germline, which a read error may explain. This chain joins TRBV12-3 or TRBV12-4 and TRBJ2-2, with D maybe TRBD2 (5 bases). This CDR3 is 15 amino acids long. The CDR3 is CANSFPASRTGELYF. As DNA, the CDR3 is TGTGCCAACAGTTTTCCCGCTAGCAGGACCGGGGAGCTGTATTTT.

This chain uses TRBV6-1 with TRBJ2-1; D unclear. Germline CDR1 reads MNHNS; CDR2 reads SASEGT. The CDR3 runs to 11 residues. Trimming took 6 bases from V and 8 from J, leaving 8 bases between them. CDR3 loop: CASREFDEQFF. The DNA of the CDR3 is TGTGCCAGCAGAGAATTTGATGAGCAGTTCTTC.

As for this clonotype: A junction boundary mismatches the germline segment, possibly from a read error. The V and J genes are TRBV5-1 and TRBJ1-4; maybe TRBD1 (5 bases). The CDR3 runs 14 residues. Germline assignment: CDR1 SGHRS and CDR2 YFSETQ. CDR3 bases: TGCGCCAGCAGCGTGGATCTTTCCGGGGGAAAATTGTTTTTT. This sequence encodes CASSVDLSGGKLFF.

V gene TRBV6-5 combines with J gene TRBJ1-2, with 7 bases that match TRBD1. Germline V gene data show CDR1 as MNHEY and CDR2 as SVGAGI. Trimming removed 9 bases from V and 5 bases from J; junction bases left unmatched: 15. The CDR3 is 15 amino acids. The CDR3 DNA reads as TGTGCCAGGAGTCGACAGGGTGGGAATATGTATGGCTACACCTTC. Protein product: CARSRQGGNMYGYTF.